This is a list of T cell receptor beta chains from one sample in a study of blood T cell repertoires in COVID-19. Assay used: immunoSEQ multiplex PCR; TCRdb lists only in-frame clones, some missing. The table lists about 99,000 clones, 70% to 90% of them singletons. The specimen sequenced was peripheral blood. The receptors were sampled from a man aged 50 to 59 with COVID-19, enrolled during active disease. CDR3s leave out the opening cysteine and the closing phenylalanine or tryptophan.

CDR3 length	V gene	CDR3 protein
13	TRBV6-2/TRBV6-3	ASSPLRDRRDEQY
10	TRBV7-9	ASSLQGYEQY
14	TRBV6-2/TRBV6-3	ASSYSSARGAGEQF
12	TRBV30	AWSLQSSNQPQH
12	TRBV2	ASRRDSSNSPLH
14	TRBV5-1	ASSPTGFPSTDTQY
11	TRBV19	ASGGFGFEKLF
15	TRBV7-7	ASSPGTSGTNTGELF
11	TRBV24-1	ATSEPTGSRQF
11	TRBV12-3/TRBV12-4	ASRTTGDYGYT
14	TRBV7-9	ASSQPTGGGGNTIY
12	TRBV7-2	AITRGLNTGELF
11	TRBV6-5	ASSGGMNTEAF
12	TRBV6-6	ASSYVDSDYGYT
12	TRBV7-9	ASSLGGFNQPQH
12	TRBV2	ASQGFGSGYGYT
14	TRBV19	ASRHTGSYSYNEQF
11	TRBV4-1	ASSGQVGYEQY
12	TRBV6-5	ASRKDRASYEQY
13	TRBV4-3	ASSHHTDKNTEAF
13	TRBV7-8	ASSLGWGGNTEAF
13	TRBV3-1/TRBV3-2	ASSRGTGGFTEAF
12	TRBV24-1	ATGETSSTDTQY
12	TRBV3-1/TRBV3-2	ASSHSGTVTEAF
12	TRBV10-3	AISYSTVYNEQF
13	TRBV2	ASSEEGGGPTEAF
12	TRBV9	ASSVVGRAYGYT
13	TRBV27	ASSRTGSYQETQY
11	TRBV7-3	ASSLQTRETQY
16	TRBV10-3	AIRPSGLAGGNQETQY
12	TRBV5-4	ASSPRGGRNTQY
9	TRBV12-3/TRBV12-4	ASGLRDFQF
12	TRBV6-5	ASRAGTGGNEQF
14	TRBV24-1	ATSPSSGQGLQPQH
13	TRBV19	ASSIAWQGTYEQY
13	TRBV7-9	ASSLVQGNRNTIY
14	TRBV19	ASSINGLQGSGGYT
15	TRBV9	ASSVGGAASSYNEQF
10	TRBV11-2	ASSLDRIGYT
14	TRBV6-2/TRBV6-3	ASSYSGGGAAGTQY
13	TRBV7-2	ASSPGTARADTQY
13	TRBV5-4	ASSLGTGTNTEAF
13	TRBV6-1	ASSESVQGNYGYT
17	TRBV5-8	ASSPPTGGGGGSNEKLF
12	TRBV4-2	ASSQWDSGYTIY
12	TRBV30	AWSGTGLTDTQY
16	TRBV18	ASSPIGAGDSGRYGYT
11	TRBV27	ASSFSGSYGYT
15	TRBV30	AWSFVRVSGGTYEQY